A single sample is the source of the 20 T cell receptor beta chains below, sequenced in a study of naive and memory T cell subsets. An oligonucleotide containing a UMI was ligated to the 3' end of TCR cDNA. The SP2 primer and nested alpha and beta constant region primers amplified ligated cDNA in four rounds. MiXCR, applied by TCRdb to the 5' RACE reads, yields one record per CDR3 protein. The sample lists about 62,000 distinct CDR3 sequences, under 10% occurring once. The receptor source for this set is a female donor in good health.

This clonotype occurred many times. This chain joins TRBV24-1 and TRBJ2-1, with D perhaps TRBD2 (6 bases). The CDR3 spans 16 residues. The V end lost 3 bases, the J end lost 2 bases, and 13 bases lay between the germline ends. Germline loops: CDR1 KGHDR, CDR2 SFDVKD. The CDR3 region is CATSDGRAGPYNEQFF. The CDR3 DNA sequence: TGTGCCACCAGTGATGGTAGGGCGGGGCCCTACAATGAGCAGTTCTTC.

The V and J genes are TRBV5-1 and TRBJ1-1; no clear D gene. This CDR3 region has 14 residues. Germline lookup yields CDR1 SGHRS and CDR2 YFSETQ. V lost 0 bases, J lost 4 bases, and 10 bases lay in between. The CDR3 nucleotides are TGCGCCAGCAGCTTGGTGGTCGGTAGCACTGAAGCTTTCTTT. Amino acid sequence: CASSLVVGSTEAFF.

This clonotype was seen repeatedly, ten times or more. The J gene is TRBJ2-7, the V gene TRBV2; 8 positions match TRBD2. This CDR3 comprises 16 residues. V lost 2 bases to trimming and J lost 3 bases; unmatched junction nucleotides: 9. Germline loops: CDR1 SNHLY, CDR2 FYNNEI. CDR3 in amino acids: CASSERAGSGGYEQYF. The CDR3 bases are TGTGCCAGCAGTGAAAGGGCGGGCAGCGGGGGCTACGAGCAGTACTTC.

This chain joins TRBV27 and TRBJ1-2; D is ambiguous. V lost 8 bases to trimming and J lost 4 bases, with 14 bases between them. The CDR3 has 13 amino acids. The germline gives CDR1 MNHEY, CDR2 SMNVEV (reference sequence). CDR3 residues: CASGRRELYGYTF. The DNA of the CDR3 is TGTGCCAGCGGGAGACGGGAACTCTATGGCTACACCTTC.

This clonotype was recorded many times. The genes are TRBV6-5 and TRBJ2-5; TRBD2 aligns across 12 bases. CDR1 MNHEY and CDR2 SVGAGI come from the germline V gene. The CDR3 extends over 14 amino acids. V lost 7 bases and J lost 7; bases outside the gene matches: 7. As DNA, the CDR3 is TGTGCCAGCACCGGGACTAGCGGGCAGAGGACCCAGTACTTC. It specifies CASTGTSGQRTQYF.

The table lists this clonotype with many counts. The rearrangement links TRBV6-1 to TRBJ1-1; D unclear. Germline assignment: CDR1 MNHNS and CDR2 SASEGT. The CDR3 extends over 13 amino acids. V lost 2 bases and J 1 base, leaving 5 bases between the germline ends. The CDR3 here is CASSERGNTEAFF. CDR3 sequence (DNA): TGTGCCAGCAGTGAACGGGGGAACACTGAAGCTTTCTTT.

The V call is TRBV6-4, the J call TRBJ1-1, with D perhaps matching TRBD1 (6 bases). Trimming removed 8 bases from V and 4 bases from J, with 17 bases in between. The CDR3 has 14 amino acids. Per the germline V gene, CDR1 is MRHNA and CDR2 is SNTAGT. As DNA, the CDR3 is TGTGCCAGCGGCACCTTACAGGGTGGCACTGAAGCTTTCTTT. Protein: CASGTLQGGTEAFF.

This clonotype was detected only a few times. The chain combines TRBV7-9 with TRBJ2-1; 8 bases align to TRBD1. The CDR3 runs 15 residues. The J segment lost 2 bases and the V segment lost 4 bases, leaving 4 bases of the junction unmatched. Germline V gives CDR1 SEHNR, CDR2 FQNEAQ (reference sequence). CDR3 in DNA: TGTGCCAGCAGCTCGGGACAGGAAACCTACAATGAGCAGTTCTTC. This translates into CASSSGQETYNEQFF.

This clonotype was seen at least ten times. The chain combines TRBV12-3 or TRBV12-4 with TRBJ1-2; D may be TRBD1 (5 bases). With 3 bases removed from V and 4 bases from J, the gap between germline ends came to 18 bases. The CDR3 extends over 16 amino acids. The CDR3 region is CASSLFRPEGSYGYTF. In DNA form, the CDR3 reads TGTGCCAGCAGTTTGTTTCGGCCGGAGGGGAGCTATGGCTACACCTTC.

This clonotype came up many times. The gene calls are TRBV3-1 and TRBJ1-5; D is possibly TRBD1 (6 bases). The CDR3 length is 14 residues. Trimming cost V 6 bases and J 2 bases, with 11 bases left between them. Germline CDR1 reads LGHDT; CDR2 reads YNNKEL (reference sequence). The CDR3 loop reads CASRQGTGNQPQHF. CDR3 coding DNA: TGTGCCAGCAGACAGGGTACAGGCAATCAGCCCCAGCATTTT.

The rearrangement uses TRBV30 and TRBJ2-2, with D perhaps TRBD2 (6 bases). Germline loops: CDR1 GTSNPN, CDR2 SVGIG (reference sequence). This CDR3 is built from 16 residues. V dropped 0 bases and J dropped 7 bases, with 18 bases sitting between them. This chain's CDR3 is CAWSVPRGLANGELFF. Written as DNA, the CDR3 is TGTGCCTGGAGTGTACCCCGGGGTCTAGCGAACGGGGAGCTGTTTTTT.

Many counts were recorded for this clonotype. The rearrangement joins TRBV27 to TRBJ1-1; D remains ambiguous. Germline CDR1 is MNHEY and CDR2 is SMNVEV (reference sequence). Trimming took 1 base from V and 3 from J, leaving 15 bases between them. CDR3 length: 16 amino acids. The chain's CDR3 is CASSLFVPGRDTEAFF. The DNA for the CDR3 is TGTGCCAGCAGTTTATTCGTACCGGGGAGGGACACTGAAGCTTTCTTT.

The gene calls are TRBV12-3 or TRBV12-4 and TRBJ2-7; 10 nucleotides align to TRBD2. Unmatched junction bases numbered 4, after V lost 5 bases and J lost 6 bases. This CDR3 contains 13 residues. The CDR3 is CASSPGLATEQYF. Here the CDR3 DNA reads TGTGCCAGCAGTCCGGGACTAGCGACCGAGCAGTACTTC.

V gene TRBV11-2 combines with J gene TRBJ2-3; the match to TRBD2 covers 12 bases. Germline assignment: CDR1 SGHAT and CDR2 FQNNGV. V dropped 5 bases and J dropped 2; count of bases not matched to a gene: 2. This CDR3 comprises 15 residues. The CDR3 DNA sequence: TGTGCCAGCAGCCTAGCGGGAGGGCCCACAGATACGCAGTATTTT. Protein product: CASSLAGGPTDTQYF.

This clonotype has ten or more counts. The rearrangement joins TRBV12-3 or TRBV12-4 to TRBJ1-5; D remains unclear. V lost 5 bases to trimming and J lost 7 bases, with 9 bases between them. This CDR3 is 12 amino acids long. CDR3 protein: CASSLPAQPQHF. The DNA for the CDR3 is TGTGCCAGCAGTCTACCGGCCCAGCCCCAGCATTTT.

The rearrangement links TRBV5-1 to TRBJ1-5; perhaps TRBD1 as D (6 bases). Germline V gives CDR1 SGHRS, CDR2 YFSETQ. The CDR3 length is 15 residues. The V end lost 0 bases, the J end lost 4 bases, and 11 bases lay between the germline ends. CDR3 coding DNA: TGCGCCAGCAGCTTGGGGACAGTTGGTAATCAGCCCCAGCATTTT. It specifies CASSLGTVGNQPQHF. The full variable domain, its missing parts supplied by reference TRBV5-1 and TRBJ1-5, is KAGVTQTPRYLIKTRGQQVTLSCSPISGHRSVSWYQQTPGQGLQFLFEYFSETQRNKGNFPGRFSGRQFSNSRSEMNVSTLELGDSALYLCASSLGTVGNQPQHFGDGTRLSIL.

This clonotype was seen repeatedly, ten times or more. The J gene is TRBJ1-1, the V gene TRBV20-1, with a possible D match to TRBD1 (5 bases). Germline-derived CDR1 and CDR2 are DFQATT and SNEGSKA (reference sequence). This CDR3 is built from 14 residues. V was cut by 1 base and J by 4 bases, with 13 bases left in between. CDR3 in DNA: TGCAGTGCTAGAGCTCAGGGTACCGCCACTGAAGCTTTCTTT. It encodes CSARAQGTATEAFF.

CDR3 bases: TGTGCCAGCAGTCAATCGACGATGTCTGGGGCCAACGTCCTGACTTTC. Translating gives CASSQSTMSGANVLTF. The chain links TRBV6-5 to TRBJ2-6, with D hard to call. Trimming took off 5 bases at V and 1 base at J, with 12 bases between the two ends. The CDR3 sequence is 16 residues long. The germline CDR1 and CDR2 sequences are MNHEY and SVGAGI.

This clonotype has only one observation. The rearrangement uses TRBV7-2 and TRBJ2-1; the D gene is possibly TRBD2 (5 bases). Germline loops: CDR1 SGHTA, CDR2 FQGNSA. The germline V and J ends were trimmed by 6 bases and 14 bases, with 20 bases remaining between them. The CDR3 has 13 residues. CDR3 bases: TGTGCCAGCAGTTTATCTCCGGCCCCGGAGGAGTTCTTC. Translated: CASSLSPAPEEFF.

V and J are TRBV7-9 and TRBJ2-7, with TRBD2 matching over 10 bases. The CDR3 length is 15 residues. Trimming removed 4 bases from V and 1 base from J; junction bases left unmatched: 4. Germline V gene sequence: CDR1 SEHNR, CDR2 FQNEAQ (reference sequence). The CDR3 loop reads CASSSGLAESYEQYF. The CDR3 coding sequence is TGTGCCAGCAGCTCAGGACTAGCGGAGTCCTACGAGCAGTACTTC.